The 16 T cell receptor beta chains given below trace back to one sample, sequenced in a study of OX40 agonist ivuxolimab in advanced cancers. Measured with immunoSEQ multiplex PCR; TCRdb has only the in-frame clones, and not every one. The sample records about 59,000 clones, approximately 90% being singletons. Sample: CD4+ or CD8+ T cells sorted from blood, taken in a trial of the OX40 agonist ivuxolimab. These receptors were collected from an adult with an advanced solid tumor such as melanoma, head and neck, liver or kidney cancer.

V gene TRBV28 combines with J gene TRBJ1-5, with a possible D match to TRBD1 (6 bases). Germline V gene lookup returns CDR1 MDHEN and CDR2 SYDVKM. The CDR3 runs 13 residues. V dropped 5 bases and J dropped 6 bases, with 11 bases sitting between them. In DNA, the CDR3 is TGTGCCAGCAGTCAGGGGCAGGCTCAGCCCCAGCATTTT. It yields the protein CASSQGQAQPQHF.

This chain uses TRBV4-3 with TRBJ1-5; 7 bases align to TRBD1. The CDR3 runs to 14 residues. Germline V gene data show CDR1 as LGHNA and CDR2 as YSLEER. V was pared by 0 bases and J by 7 bases, with 3 bases of the junction left unmatched. The CDR3 region has the DNA TGCGCCAGCAGCCAAGATCTAGGGGGCCAGCCCCAGCATTTT. This codes for CASSQDLGGQPQHF.

This chain uses TRBV7-2 with TRBJ2-7; 9 bases are a match to TRBD2. Trimming removed 4 bases from V and 3 bases from J; junction bases left unmatched: 4. CDR3 size: 14 residues. Germline loops: CDR1 SGHTA, CDR2 FQGNSA. CDR3 sequence reads: CASSSGLANYEQYF. CDR3 bases: TGTGCCAGCAGCTCGGGACTAGCTAACTACGAGCAGTACTTC.

This clone occurred once. The chain couples TRBV7-2 to TRBJ2-7; 10 bases align to TRBD1. The CDR3 sequence is 15 residues long. The V gene's germline CDR1 is SGHTA and CDR2 FQGNSA. V trimming: 5 bases; J trimming: 3 bases; junction bases outside the gene matches: 7. The CDR3 bases are TGTGCCAGCAGCCCCCGTGACAGGGGGCACTACGAGCAGTACTTC. This gives the protein CASSPRDRGHYEQYF.

This clone has just one count. The J gene is TRBJ2-1, the V gene TRBV5-1; a weak D match, TRBD2 (6 bases). This CDR3 has 17 amino acids. CDR1 is SGHRS, CDR2 YFSETQ, per germline. V was cut by 4 bases and J by 6 bases, with 23 bases left in between. The CDR3 sequence is CASSRSGDGLSGNEQFF. As DNA, the CDR3 is TGCGCCAGCAGCCGTTCGGGAGACGGCTTGTCGGGCAATGAGCAGTTCTTC.

The chain recombines TRBV7-2 with TRBJ2-2; D is ambiguous. Germline V gene data show CDR1 as SGHTA and CDR2 as FQGNSA. The CDR3 extends over 15 amino acids. The V end was cut by 1 base, the J end by 2 bases, with 8 bases between. CDR3 sequence (DNA): TGTGCCAGCAGCTTAGTCAGCTTCAACACCGGGGAGCTGTTTTTT. This codes for CASSLVSFNTGELFF.

The CDR3 protein is CASPEEFEQYF. Written as DNA, the CDR3 is TGTGCCAGCCCCGAGGAATTCGAGCAGTACTTC. The chain couples TRBV28 to TRBJ2-7; no definite D call. Germline V gene data show CDR1 as MDHEN and CDR2 as SYDVKM. Deletions cut 8 bases from V and 6 bases from J, with 11 bases between. This CDR3 is 11 amino acids long.

This rearrangement joins TRBV5-1 to TRBJ2-5; 7 bases fit TRBD1. This CDR3 region has 14 residues. With 4 bases clipped from V and 4 bases from J, the junction kept 7 bases outside the gene matches. Per the germline V gene, CDR1 is SGHRS and CDR2 is YFSETQ. Here the CDR3 reads CASSRGQVVETQYF. CDR3 DNA sequence: TGCGCCAGCAGCAGAGGACAGGTAGTAGAGACCCAGTACTTC.

The table lists this clone with a few counts. The chain combines TRBV25-1 with TRBJ1-1; unclear D gene. V was clipped by 9 bases and J by 5 bases, with 25 bases between them. CDR1 and CDR2 from the germline V gene are MGHDK and SYGVNS. The CDR3 consists of 16 residues. In DNA, the CDR3 is TGTGCCAGTATAGGATCAACAGACTGGTTGGGTACTGAAGCTTTCTTT. This translates into CASIGSTDWLGTEAFF.

The genes are TRBV6-1 and TRBJ2-2, with 10 nucleotides matching TRBD1. Germline V gives CDR1 MNHNS, CDR2 SASEGT. With V trimmed by 6 bases and J by 3 bases, 1 base remained unmatched. This CDR3 is 14 amino acids long. The CDR3 sequence: CASRTGGHTGELFF. The CDR3 DNA sequence: TGTGCCAGCAGGACAGGGGGCCACACCGGGGAGCTGTTTTTT.

The rearrangement links TRBV20-1 to TRBJ2-3; a weak D match, TRBD2 (6 bases). Trimming removed 6 bases from V and 5 bases from J, with 9 bases in between. Germline V lookup: CDR1 DFQATT, CDR2 SNEGSKA (reference sequence). The CDR3 consists of 11 residues. CDR3 protein: CSARLVDTQYF. The CDR3 nucleotides read TGCAGTGCCAGACTAGTAGATACGCAGTATTTT.

This clone came up once. The chain recombines TRBV25-1 with TRBJ2-5; D may be TRBD2 (5 bases). This CDR3 region has 13 residues. The germline V and J ends were trimmed by 5 bases and 5 bases, with 12 bases remaining between them. CDR1 is MGHDK and CDR2 is SYGVNS in the germline V gene. Here the CDR3 reads CASSSSPGETQYF. As DNA, the CDR3 is TGTGCCAGCAGTTCCTCACCGGGGGAGACCCAGTACTTC.

The sample holds a few counts of this clone. This chain uses TRBV5-6 with TRBJ2-7, with 7 bases matching TRBD2. The CDR3 extends over 17 amino acids. The germline V gene has CDR1 SGHDT and CDR2 YYEEEE. V lost 4 bases and J lost 0; bases outside the gene matches: 13. CDR3 sequence: CASSHTWGGSFSYEQYF. CDR3 nucleotides: TGTGCCAGCAGCCACACCTGGGGCGGGAGCTTCTCCTACGAGCAGTACTTC.

The chain recombines TRBV20-1 with TRBJ2-1; D ambiguous. V lost 4 bases and J lost 9, with 7 bases in between. The CDR3 loop spans 10 amino acids. Per germline, CDR1 DFQATT and CDR2 SNEGSKA (reference sequence). CDR3 sequence: CSATGGEQFF. The CDR3 nucleotides read TGCAGTGCTACAGGCGGTGAGCAGTTCTTC.

The chain carries TRBV27 and TRBJ2-7, with TRBD2 matching over 9 bases. The CDR3 is made up of 14 amino acids. The trim removed 3 bases at V and 6 bases at J, leaving 6 bases unmatched. The V gene's germline CDR1 is MNHEY and CDR2 SMNVEV (reference sequence). DNA of the CDR3: TGTGCCAGCAGTTTGGGGAATAGCGGGAGCGAGCAGTACTTC. It codes for CASSLGNSGSEQYF.

The chain links TRBV6-6 to TRBJ2-1; either TRBD1 or TRBD2 may fit D (5 bases each). V was shortened by 7 bases and J by 0 bases, with 13 bases between the two germline ends. This CDR3 has 15 residues. The germline CDR1 and CDR2 sequences are MNHNY and SVGAGI (reference sequence). The CDR3 DNA reads as TGTGCCAGCACCCAGGGTCGGGGCTCCTACAATGAGCAGTTCTTC. This encodes CASTQGRGSYNEQFF.